What follows describes a single T cell receptor (beta chain). It lacks a known antigen. Per-base qualities were not stored, and no clone one base away is much larger. After removal of 1 base from V and 6 bases from J, the junction retains 2 bases not matched to a gene. From the cysteine through the phenylalanine, the CDR3 covers 14 amino acids. The kept DNA is CDR3 alone, 42 bases in frame from the first base. CDR1 and CDR2 (LGHNA, YNFKEQ) derive from the germline V gene. This record comes from a study of cytomegalovirus exposure and HLA in healthy donors (dated by TCRdb to 2015 to 2018). With regard to the full study: An earlier analysis of roughly 570 of the donors reported 250 to 300 Gb of sequence data and 95 million to 120 million unique TCR beta sequences obtained from roughly 180 million T cells. The genetic ancestry cluster associated with self-reported Caucasian donors included around 76% of the approximately 400 genotyped donors. The number of typed donors differed by locus: about 620-640 for A, B, C, DRB1 and DQB1; approximately 520 for DQA1; 606 for DPA1; and about 450 for DPB1. A handful of DR-DQ haplotypes were handled as single units for association and clustering because linkage in the cohort was strong. In the later analysis, no new phenotypic data were used to find candidate immune exposures; instead, reliance was placed on TCR beta sequences and their occurrence across donors. About 330 gigabases of sequencing data and 75 million to 85 million unique TCR sequences made up an early release that covered approximately 700 HLA-typed donors. Donor age, sex, ethnicity and CMV serostatus were collected together with the repertoire data. In addition to the first cohort of around 670 subjects, a separate validation cohort of 120 different subjects was used. Both class I and class II loci were covered by HLA typing, at four-digit resolution. An earlier analysis of some 500 of the donors used high-throughput TCR beta sequencing to judge whether each TCR beta V gene segment behaved as functional or pseudogenic. A later analysis re-analyzed previously published TCR beta repertoires from about 730 donors and added high-resolution HLA genotyping to study TCR occurrence patterns. The aim of the study was to test whether cataloging public T cell receptors could identify signatures of past pathogen exposure. Every repertoire in the discovery cohort had been generated on one and the same sequencing platform. High-throughput TCR immunosequencing, statistical association of individual TCRs with disease status, and machine learning were combined to predict cytomegalovirus infection status. Using immunosequencing, the study profiled T cell repertoires from fewer than 700 subjects and related those repertoires to cytomegalovirus serostatus. Genome-wide SNP genotypes for about 60% of the roughly 670 donors were used in a later genetic analysis, which treated that subset as a discovery cohort. Across about 380 genotyped donors of the cohort, an average of about 240,000 unique TCR beta nucleotide sequences per donor were sequenced, and roughly a sixth of those sequences were non-productive. General study outcomes and caveats: The presence/absence analyses assumed that sequencing depth was roughly uniform across donors, and that assumption may not be true. A cluster of highly shared sequence variants was judged likely to be a technical artifact of the sequencing pipeline. In the study, 164 TCR beta chains were listed as associated with cytomegalovirus. The classifier was reported to diagnose cytomegalovirus status with high specificity and sensitivity in both the original and validation cohorts. Because counts were too low, 15 or so rarely observed V segments, including chromosome 9 orphons, were excluded from the earlier analysis of some 540 of the donors. The cohort was sequenced for TCR beta chains only, and without alpha or paired-chain data the features that could be detected were limited. It was suggested by the authors that the approach could potentially be generalized to other disease states and immunological phenotypes. Because HLA typing was missing for some donors at each locus, association tests included only the typed subset. At a false discovery rate of 0.05, a later analysis linked 16,951 TCR beta sequences to specific HLA alleles. Strong co-occurrence of HLA alleles, especially DR and DQ, made assigning TCR associations to individual alleles difficult. According to a later analysis, most CMV-associated TCR beta chains appeared to be HLA-restricted, and the HLA associations seemed to be driven largely by CMV exposure. The only immune exposure information available for the cohort was CMV serostatus. An association between a missense DCLRE1C variant and V-gene and J-gene trimming of TCR beta chains was found in a later genetic analysis and replicated in an independent cohort. The 87-base-pair reads could not distinguish some IMGT-functional V segments, including TRBV6-2 and TRBV6-3, so those segments were excluded. Correlated functional status among segregating V segments might be attributable to linkage disequilibrium, but an unknown experimental factor could not be ruled out. Most TCR sequences were observed very rarely across donors, whereas some public TCRs were present in many individuals. A further reported finding was that TCR beta sequences accurately predicted the HLA-A and HLA-B alleles for most subjects in the first cohort. A later analysis reported that several top co-occurrence clusters appeared linked to parvovirus B19, influenza, CMV and Epstein-Barr virus. In vitro tests confirmed that a few of the cytomegalovirus-associated TCR beta chains recognize cytomegalovirus antigens. Compared with the 666-donor mean, donors in an Asian-associated ancestry cluster had fewer N-insertions in productive TCRs, according to a later genetic analysis. An earlier analysis of around 500 of the donors showed that most TCR beta V segments appeared in productive rearrangements either about 87% or about 30% of the time, which broadly matched IMGT annotations. According to a later analysis, TCR association rates differed among HLA loci, with DRB1 alleles showing the most associated TCRs and HLA-C alleles showing the fewest. In a later analysis, HLA-associated TCR beta chains were found to be more clonally expanded and to have lower generation probabilities than equally common non-associated chains.

The cohort comprised more than 550 healthy bone marrow donors. All cohort members were sampled while nominally healthy, although unrecorded immune exposures were likely present. The donor was CMV seropositive and belonged to the group of 270 or so seropositive cohort members. Each donor provided a peripheral blood sample, and peripheral blood mononuclear cells were used for TCR beta sequencing. The Qiagen DNeasy Blood Extraction Kit was used to extract genomic DNA from the blood cell samples. Library method: the immunoSEQ multiplex PCR assay. A mixture of 60 forward primers for TCR Vbeta segments and 13 reverse primers for TCR Jbeta segments was used in the multiplex PCR. Amplification of the CDR3 region of rearranged TCR beta genes was performed with a multiplex PCR assay on genomic DNA. Amplified TCR beta libraries were sequenced as 87-base-pair reads on the Illumina HiSeq System. Processing in the source paper ran as follows. Across the 670 or so repertoires, a later analysis counted 75 million to 90 million unique TCR beta chains, roughly 11 million of which were shared by at least two donors. To remove PCR and sequencing errors, raw reads were error-corrected and collapsed into unique sequences using a nearest-neighbor algorithm that merged closely related sequences. V, D and J gene segments were assigned by aligning CDR3 sequences to IMGT reference sequences. For a sequence to be retained, at least a six-nucleotide match to both a V gene segment and a J gene segment was required. Rearrangements were called productive when the CDR3 lacked stop codons and stayed in frame with V and J; all others were non-productive. Following IMGT convention, CDR3 was defined as the stretch from the second conserved V-encoded cysteine to the conserved J-encoded phenylalanine. Sequences without an unambiguous match to a single V gene segment were excluded from the earlier analysis of 500 to 700 of the donors. An earlier analysis of a few hundred of the donors called V segments functional above 56.7% productive rearrangements and segregating when the between-donor standard deviation exceeded 5%. A statistical classification framework was developed to diagnose cytomegalovirus status using the catalog of TCR beta chain sequences. A later analysis assigned V and J genes by comparing TCR nucleotide sequences with IMGT/GENE-DB human TR gene sequences. In a later analysis, CDR3 sequences and most-parsimonious VDJ recombination scenarios were assigned using the TCRdist pipeline. A later analysis defined each TCR beta chain by its CDR3 amino acid sequence plus V-gene family, and excluded reads lacking a unique V-gene family. In a later analysis, approximately 590 highly shared, low-generation-probability nucleotide sequences were removed to address suspected cross-contamination and a sequencing artifact. For each public chain, a later analysis derived a clonal expansion index from normalized ranks of inferred template counts within each repertoire. In a later analysis, generation probabilities were computed using a VDJ recombination model fitted to out-of-frame rearrangements, and the results were checked against IGoR. In a later analysis, hypergeometric tests were used to score TCR-TCR, TCR-HLA and TCR-CMV co-occurrence, with a repertoire-size bias correction applied to TCR pairs. To estimate false discovery rates, a later analysis permuted the HLA or CMV assignments 20 times. In a later analysis, co-occurring TCRs were grouped with DBSCAN, and TCRdist sequence similarity was added when clustering was performed within HLA-allele-positive subsets. For co-occurrence clustering, repertoires with fewer than 30,000 or more than 120,000 public chains were excluded, along with roughly 5 repertoires with anomalous nucleotide sharing. TCRdb provides this immuneACCESS table in a form limited to in-frame rearrangements. Some clones are lacking; in checked studies, under half of them reflect an unresolved V gene, and why the rest are absent is not known. V and J calls and clone size follow that table, whereas D and trimming were derived from the DNA. This sample lists about 99,000 clones; 79% were detected once. The ten top clones hold 4% of the sample.

Here the chain combines TRBV4-2 and TRBJ1-2, with 10 middle bases fitting TRBD1. The sequencing input was PBMCs. The TCR was taken from a man aged 50-59 years in good health and CMV-seropositive. The CDR3 region has the sequence CASSQAGTGDGYTF. In nucleotides, the sequence is TGTGCCAGCAGCCAAGCCGGGACAGGGGATGGCTACACCTTC.